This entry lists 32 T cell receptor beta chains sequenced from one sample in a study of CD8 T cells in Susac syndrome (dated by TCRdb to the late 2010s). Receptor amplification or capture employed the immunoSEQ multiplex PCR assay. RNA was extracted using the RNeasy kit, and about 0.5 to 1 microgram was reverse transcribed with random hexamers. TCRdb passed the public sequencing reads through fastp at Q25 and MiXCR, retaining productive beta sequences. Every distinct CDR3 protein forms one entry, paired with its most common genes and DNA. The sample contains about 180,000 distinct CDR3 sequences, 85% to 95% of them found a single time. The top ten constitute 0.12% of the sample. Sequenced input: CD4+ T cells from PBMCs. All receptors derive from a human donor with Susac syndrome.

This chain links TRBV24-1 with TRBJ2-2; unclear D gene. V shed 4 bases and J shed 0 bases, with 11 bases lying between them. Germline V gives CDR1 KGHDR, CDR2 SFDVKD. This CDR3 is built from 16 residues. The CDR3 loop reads CATSDRRLANTGELFF. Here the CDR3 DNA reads TGTGCCACCAGTGACCGCAGGCTGGCGAACACCGGGGAGCTGTTTTTT.

The CDR3, as DNA: TGCAGTGCTATAGAGCCCAACCAGCCCCAGCATTTT. Translating it yields CSAIEPNQPQHF. This chain uses TRBV20-1 with TRBJ1-5; D uncertain. CDR3 length equals 12 residues. The germline V and J ends were trimmed by 4 bases and 7 bases, with 11 bases remaining between them. CDR1 is DFQATT and CDR2 is SNEGSKA in the germline V gene (reference sequence).

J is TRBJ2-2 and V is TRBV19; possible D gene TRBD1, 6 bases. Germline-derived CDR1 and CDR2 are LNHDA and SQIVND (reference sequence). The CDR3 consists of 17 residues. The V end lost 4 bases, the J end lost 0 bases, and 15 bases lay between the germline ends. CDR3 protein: CASSKQGIRANTGELFF. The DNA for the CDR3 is TGTGCCAGTAGTAAGCAGGGGATAAGAGCGAACACCGGGGAGCTGTTTTTT.

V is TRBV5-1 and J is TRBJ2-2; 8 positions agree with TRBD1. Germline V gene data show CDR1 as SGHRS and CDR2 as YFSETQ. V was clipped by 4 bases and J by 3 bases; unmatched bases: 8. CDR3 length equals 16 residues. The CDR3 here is CASSPTGGRDTGELFF. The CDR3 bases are TGCGCCAGCAGCCCTACAGGGGGACGGGACACCGGGGAGCTGTTTTTT.

The CDR3 DNA reads TGTGCCAGCGCGGCTCACGGAGGGAACAATGAGCAGTTCTTC. Translation: CASAAHGGNNEQFF. The V call is TRBV28, the J call TRBJ2-1, with a possible D match to TRBD2 (6 bases). This CDR3 has 14 amino acids. The V gene lost 8 bases and the J gene lost 5 bases, with 16 bases spanning the gap. CDR1 MDHEN and CDR2 SYDVKM come from the germline V gene.

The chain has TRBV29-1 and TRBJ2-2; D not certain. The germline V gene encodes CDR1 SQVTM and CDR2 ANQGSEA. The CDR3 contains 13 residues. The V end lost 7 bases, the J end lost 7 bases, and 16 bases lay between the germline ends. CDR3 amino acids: CSGARELGGELFF. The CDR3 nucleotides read TGCAGCGGTGCCCGCGAGCTTGGCGGGGAGCTGTTTTTT.

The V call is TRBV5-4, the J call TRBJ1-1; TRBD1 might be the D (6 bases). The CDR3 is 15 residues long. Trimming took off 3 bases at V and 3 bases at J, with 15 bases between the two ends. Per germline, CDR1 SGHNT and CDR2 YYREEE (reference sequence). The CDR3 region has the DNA TGTGCCAGCAGCTCGGACGGGGGCACGTACACTGAAGCTTTCTTT. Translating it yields CASSSDGGTYTEAFF.

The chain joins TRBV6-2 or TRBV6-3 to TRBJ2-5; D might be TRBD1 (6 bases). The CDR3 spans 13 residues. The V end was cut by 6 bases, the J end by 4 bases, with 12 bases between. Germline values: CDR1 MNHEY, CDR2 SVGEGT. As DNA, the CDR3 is TGTGCCAGCAGAACAGGGTCCGGAGAGACCCAGTACTTC. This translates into CASRTGSGETQYF.

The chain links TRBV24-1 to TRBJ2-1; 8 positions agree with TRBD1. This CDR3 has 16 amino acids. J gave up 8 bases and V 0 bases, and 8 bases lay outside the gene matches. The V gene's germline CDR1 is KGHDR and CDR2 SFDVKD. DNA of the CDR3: TGTGCCACCAGTGATTTGGGCCAGGGGGCACGTGATGAGCAGTTCTTC. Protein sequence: CATSDLGQGARDEQFF.

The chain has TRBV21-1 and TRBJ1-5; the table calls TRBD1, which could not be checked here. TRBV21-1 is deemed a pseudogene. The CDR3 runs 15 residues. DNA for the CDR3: TGTGCCAGCATTGATACAGGGGGCGATAATCAGCCCCAGCATTTT. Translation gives CASIDTGGDNQPQHF.

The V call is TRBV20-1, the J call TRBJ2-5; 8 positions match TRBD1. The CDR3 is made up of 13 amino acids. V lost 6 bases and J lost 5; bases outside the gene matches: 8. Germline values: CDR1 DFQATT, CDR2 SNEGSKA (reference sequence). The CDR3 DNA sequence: TGCAGTGCCCCCCGGACAGGGCAGGAGACCCAGTACTTC. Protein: CSAPRTGQETQYF.

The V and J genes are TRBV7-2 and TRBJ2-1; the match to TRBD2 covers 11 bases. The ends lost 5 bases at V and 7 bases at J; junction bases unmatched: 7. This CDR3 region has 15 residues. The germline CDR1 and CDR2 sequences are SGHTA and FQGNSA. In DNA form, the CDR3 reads TGTGCCAGCAGCCCCCATAGCGGGGGGGATAATGAGCAGTTCTTC. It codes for CASSPHSGGDNEQFF.

The CDR3 reads CATSLDRGGYGYTF. In nucleotides, the CDR3 is TGTGCCACCAGCCTCGACAGGGGGGGCTATGGCTACACCTTC. V is TRBV15 and J is TRBJ1-2; 9 bases align to TRBD1. This CDR3 comprises 14 residues. Germline values: CDR1 LNHNV, CDR2 YYDKDF (reference sequence). V lost 5 bases to trimming and J lost 4 bases; unmatched junction nucleotides: 5.

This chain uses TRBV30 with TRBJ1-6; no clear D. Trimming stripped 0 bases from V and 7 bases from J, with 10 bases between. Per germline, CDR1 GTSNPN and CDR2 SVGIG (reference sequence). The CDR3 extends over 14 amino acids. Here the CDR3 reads CAWSVQTQNSPLHF. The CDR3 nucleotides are TGTGCCTGGAGTGTACAGACGCAGAATTCACCCCTCCACTTT.

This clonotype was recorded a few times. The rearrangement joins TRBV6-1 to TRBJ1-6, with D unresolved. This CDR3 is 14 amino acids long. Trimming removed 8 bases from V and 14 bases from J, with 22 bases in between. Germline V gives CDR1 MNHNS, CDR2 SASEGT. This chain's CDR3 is CASARGPSEVSLHF. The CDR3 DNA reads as TGTGCCAGCGCGCGGGGTCCCTCGGAAGTCTCCCTCCACTTT.

CDR3 DNA sequence: TGTGCCAGTAGTATCTCCTCCGGCGGGAAGAACACTGAAGCTTTCTTT. Translating gives CASSISSGGKNTEAFF. The chain uses TRBV19 and TRBJ1-1; D uncertain. Germline V gene sequence: CDR1 LNHDA, CDR2 SQIVND (reference sequence). V lost 3 bases to trimming and J lost 1 base, with 15 bases between them. The CDR3 runs 16 residues.

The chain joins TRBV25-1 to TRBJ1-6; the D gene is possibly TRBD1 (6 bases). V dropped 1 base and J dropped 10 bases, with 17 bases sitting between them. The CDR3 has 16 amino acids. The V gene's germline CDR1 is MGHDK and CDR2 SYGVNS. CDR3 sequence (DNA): TGTGCCAGCAGTGAATTAGGGGGAACAGGGTTATCACCCCTCCACTTT. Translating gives CASSELGGTGLSPLHF.

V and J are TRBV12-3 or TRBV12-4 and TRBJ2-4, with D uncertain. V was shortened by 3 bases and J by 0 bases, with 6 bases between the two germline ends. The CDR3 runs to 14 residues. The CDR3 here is CASSLGIAKNIQYF. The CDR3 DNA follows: TGTGCCAGCAGTTTGGGGATAGCCAAAAACATTCAGTACTTC.

CDR3 nucleotides: TGTGCCAGCAGTTACTCGTTGGGGCAGTGGCAGCCCCAGCATTTT. It is translated as CASSYSLGQWQPQHF. The J gene is TRBJ1-5, the V gene TRBV6-5, with a tentative D call TRBD1 (5 bases). Germline V gene lookup returns CDR1 MNHEY and CDR2 SVGAGI. This CDR3 contains 15 residues. Trimming took off 0 bases at V and 7 bases at J, with 13 bases between the two ends.

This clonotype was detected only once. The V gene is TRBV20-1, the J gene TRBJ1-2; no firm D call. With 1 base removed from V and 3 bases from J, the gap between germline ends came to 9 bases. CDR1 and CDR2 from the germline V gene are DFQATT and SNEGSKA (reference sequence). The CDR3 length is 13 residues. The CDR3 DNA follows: TGCAGTGCTAGAGTTGAGGAGGACTATGGCTACACCTTC. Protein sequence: CSARVEEDYGYTF.

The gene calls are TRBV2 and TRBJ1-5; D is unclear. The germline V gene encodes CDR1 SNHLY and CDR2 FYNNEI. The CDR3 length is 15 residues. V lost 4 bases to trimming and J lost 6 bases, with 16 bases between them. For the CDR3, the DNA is TGTGCCAGCAGTGTGGACTACTTAGCGGGTCAGCCCCAGCATTTT. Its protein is CASSVDYLAGQPQHF.

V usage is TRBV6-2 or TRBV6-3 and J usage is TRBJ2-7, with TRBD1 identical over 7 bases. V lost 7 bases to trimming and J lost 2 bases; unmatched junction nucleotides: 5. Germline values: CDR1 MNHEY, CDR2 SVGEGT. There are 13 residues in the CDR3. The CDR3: CASNYRGPYEQYF. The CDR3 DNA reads TGTGCCAGCAACTACAGGGGCCCCTACGAGCAGTACTTC.

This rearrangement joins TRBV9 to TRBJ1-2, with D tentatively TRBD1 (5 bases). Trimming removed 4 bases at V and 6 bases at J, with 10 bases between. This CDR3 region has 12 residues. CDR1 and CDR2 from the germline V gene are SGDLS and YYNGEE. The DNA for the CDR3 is TGTGCCAGCAGCTCGACAGTCGATGGCTACACCTTC. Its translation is CASSSTVDGYTF.

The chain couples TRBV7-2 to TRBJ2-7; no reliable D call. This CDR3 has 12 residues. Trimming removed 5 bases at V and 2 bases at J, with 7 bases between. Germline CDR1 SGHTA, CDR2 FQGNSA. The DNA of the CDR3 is TGTGCCAGCAGCGGTGGGGCCTACGAGCAGTACTTC. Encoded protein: CASSGGAYEQYF.

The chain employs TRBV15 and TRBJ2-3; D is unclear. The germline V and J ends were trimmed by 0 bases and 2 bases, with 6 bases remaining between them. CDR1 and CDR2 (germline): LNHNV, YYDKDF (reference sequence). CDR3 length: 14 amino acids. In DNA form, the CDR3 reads TGTGCCACCAGCAGAGACACCTCCACAGATACGCAGTATTTT. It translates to CATSRDTSTDTQYF. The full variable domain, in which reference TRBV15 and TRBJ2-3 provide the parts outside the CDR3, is DAMVIQNPRYQVTQFGKPVTLSCSQTLNHNVMYWYQQKSSQAPKLLFHYYDKDFNNEADTPDNFQSRRPNTSFCFLDIRSPGLGDTAMYLCATSRDTSTDTQYFGPGTRLTVL.

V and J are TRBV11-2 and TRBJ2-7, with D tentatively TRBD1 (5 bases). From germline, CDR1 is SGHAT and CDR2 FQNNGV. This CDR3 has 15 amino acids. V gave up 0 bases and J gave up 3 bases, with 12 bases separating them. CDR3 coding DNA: TGTGCCAGCAGCTTAGACCAGGGAATGGGCTACGAGCAGTACTTC. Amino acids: CASSLDQGMGYEQYF.

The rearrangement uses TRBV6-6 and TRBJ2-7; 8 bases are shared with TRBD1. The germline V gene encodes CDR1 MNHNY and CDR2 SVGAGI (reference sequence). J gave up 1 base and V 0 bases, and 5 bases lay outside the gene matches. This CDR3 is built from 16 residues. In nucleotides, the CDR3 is TGTGCCAGCAGTTACTCGAGGACAGGGACTTCCTACGAGCAGTACTTC. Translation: CASSYSRTGTSYEQYF.

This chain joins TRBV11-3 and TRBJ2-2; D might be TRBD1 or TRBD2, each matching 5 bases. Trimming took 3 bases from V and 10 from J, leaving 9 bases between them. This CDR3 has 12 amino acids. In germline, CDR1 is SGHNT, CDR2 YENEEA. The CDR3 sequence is CASSFGGAELFF. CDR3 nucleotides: TGTGCCAGCAGCTTTGGGGGAGCGGAGCTGTTTTTT.

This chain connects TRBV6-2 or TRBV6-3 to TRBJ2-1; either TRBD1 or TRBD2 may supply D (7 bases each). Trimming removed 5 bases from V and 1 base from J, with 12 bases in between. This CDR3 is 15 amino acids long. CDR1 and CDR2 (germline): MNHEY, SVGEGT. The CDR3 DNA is TGTGCCAGCAGTCGGGGGGACAGTTCCTACAATGAGCAGTTCTTC. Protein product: CASSRGDSSYNEQFF.

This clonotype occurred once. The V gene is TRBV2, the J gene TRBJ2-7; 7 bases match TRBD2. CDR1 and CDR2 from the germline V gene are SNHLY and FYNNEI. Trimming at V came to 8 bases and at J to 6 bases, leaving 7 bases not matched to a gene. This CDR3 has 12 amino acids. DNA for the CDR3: TGTGCCAGCCGGAGCGGGGTGCTCGAGCAGTACTTC. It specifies CASRSGVLEQYF. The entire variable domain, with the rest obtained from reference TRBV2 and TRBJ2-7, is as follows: EPEVTQTPSHQVTQMGQEVILRCVPISNHLYFYWYRQILGQKVEFLVSFYNNEISEKSEIFDDQFSVERPDGSNFTLKIRSTKLEDSAMYFCASRSGVLEQYFGPGTRLTVT.

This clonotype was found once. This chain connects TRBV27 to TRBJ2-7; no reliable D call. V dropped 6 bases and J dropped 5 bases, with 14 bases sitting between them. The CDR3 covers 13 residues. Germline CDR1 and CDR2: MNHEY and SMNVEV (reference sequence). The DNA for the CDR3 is TGTGCCAGCAGGACCTTAGGCGGCGACGAGCAGTACTTC. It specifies CASRTLGGDEQYF.

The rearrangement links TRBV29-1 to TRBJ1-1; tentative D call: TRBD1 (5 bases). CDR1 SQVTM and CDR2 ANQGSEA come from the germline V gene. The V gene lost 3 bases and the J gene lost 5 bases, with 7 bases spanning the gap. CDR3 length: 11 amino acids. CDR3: CSVDRGTEAFF. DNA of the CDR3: TGCAGCGTTGACCGGGGGACTGAAGCTTTCTTT.